The entry below describes one T cell receptor (beta chain). The source of the sample is a study of T-cell reconstitution after alpha-beta-depleted transplantation in children. The library targeted TCRbeta and was prepared with unique molecular identifiers. TCRdb reprocessed the PCR reads via MiXCR and lists one record per CDR3 protein. The data hold about 830,000 distinct CDR3 sequences, with approximately 15% observed a single time. CDR1 is MGHRA, CDR2 YSYEKL, per germline. The CDR3 is 16 amino acids. Trimming took off 0 bases at V and 5 bases at J, with 17 bases between the two ends. The chain is built from TRBV4-1 and TRBJ2-7; D gene uncertain. The sample here was PBMCs, mostly from graft donor cells, taken 360 days after TCRalphabeta/CD19-depleted stem cell transplant. The receptor was isolated from a male patient between 10 and 17 years old who had a stem cell transplant for acute lymphoblastic leukemia, so the T cells may come from the graft donor. CDR3 sequence (DNA): TGCGCCAGCAGCCAAGATTTACGGCAAGGAAAACACGAGCAGTACTTC. This sequence encodes CASSQDLRQGKHEQYF.